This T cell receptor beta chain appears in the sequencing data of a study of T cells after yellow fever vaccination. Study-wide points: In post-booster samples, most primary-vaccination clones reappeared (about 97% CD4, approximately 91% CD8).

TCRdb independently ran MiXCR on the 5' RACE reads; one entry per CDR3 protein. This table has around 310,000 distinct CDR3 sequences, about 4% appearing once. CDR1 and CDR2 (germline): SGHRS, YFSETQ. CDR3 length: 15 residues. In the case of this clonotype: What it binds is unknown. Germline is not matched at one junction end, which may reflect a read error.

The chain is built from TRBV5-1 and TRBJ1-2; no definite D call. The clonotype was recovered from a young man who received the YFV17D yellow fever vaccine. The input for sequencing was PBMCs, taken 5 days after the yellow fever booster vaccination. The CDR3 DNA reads TGCGCCAGCAGTAGGGAACCCTCCCGTAACGATGGCTACACCTTC. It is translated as CASSREPSRNDGYTF.